This T cell receptor (beta chain) was obtained from a study of blood T cells in healthy people across ages. This clonotype was recorded many times. Per germline, CDR1 SGHTA and CDR2 FQGNSA. V gave up 2 bases and J gave up 3 bases, with 8 bases separating them. The CDR3 has 13 amino acids. Primers used in a second PCR of about 6 to 12 cycles were a sample-barcoded 5' primer and a J-beta primer mix. TCRdb re-called the 5' RACE reads with MiXCR, one entry per CDR3 protein. The sample lists under 1,000,000 distinct CDR3 sequences, 30% to 45% occurring once. There were at least 5.5 micrograms of total RNA extracted from every sample.

Sequenced input: blood. This clonotype was obtained from a man between 18 and 29 years old in good health. The chain employs TRBV7-2 and TRBJ2-7; D gene ambiguous. This chain's CDR3 is CASSLTPGYEQYF. CDR3 nucleotides: TGTGCCAGCAGCTTAACGCCAGGCTACGAGCAGTACTTC.